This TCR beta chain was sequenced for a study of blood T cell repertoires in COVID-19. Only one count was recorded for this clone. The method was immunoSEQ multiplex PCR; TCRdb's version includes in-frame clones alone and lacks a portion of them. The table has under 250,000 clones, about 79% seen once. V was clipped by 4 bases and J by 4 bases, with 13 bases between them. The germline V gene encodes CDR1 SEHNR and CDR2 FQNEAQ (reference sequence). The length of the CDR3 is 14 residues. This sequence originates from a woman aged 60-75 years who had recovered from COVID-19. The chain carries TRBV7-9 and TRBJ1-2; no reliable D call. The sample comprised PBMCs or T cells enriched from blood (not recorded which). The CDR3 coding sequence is TGTGCCAGCAGCTCCACGGTCACCACCTATGGCTACACCTTC. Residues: CASSSTVTTYGYTF.